These T cell receptor beta chains were read from a single sample in a study of cytomegalovirus exposure and HLA in healthy donors. Here immunoSEQ multiplex PCR was the method, and the copy in TCRdb shows in-frame clones only, minus some. The table has about 93,000 clones, roughly four fifths seen once. Sequenced: PBMCs. The receptors originated from a man aged 30 to 45 in good health and CMV-seronegative. Both conserved end residues are part of each CDR3. The D gene is left open where the match is weak. Where a row states a size, it is once, few, many or the class of an expanded clone; other rows omit it.

abundance: .; v_gene: TRBV12-5; d_gene: TRBD1; j_gene: TRBJ1-2; CDR3nt: TGTGCTAGTGCAATAGGGACGGACAGGGCGGCCTATGGCTACACCTTC; CDR3aa: CASAIGTDRAAYGYTF
abundance: .; v_gene: TRBV7-9; d_gene: .; j_gene: TRBJ1-6; CDR3nt: TGTTCCAGCAGCTTTCCGGGAGGACCGAGTAATTCACCCCTCCACTTT; CDR3aa: CSSSFPGGPSNSPLHF
abundance: .; v_gene: TRBV5-4; d_gene: .; j_gene: TRBJ1-1; CDR3nt: TGTGCCAGCAGCTCCGATAAAGAGGGGAACACTGAAGCTTTCTTT; CDR3aa: CASSSDKEGNTEAFF
abundance: .; v_gene: TRBV19; d_gene: .; j_gene: TRBJ1-1; CDR3nt: TGTGCCAGTAGTATTAGTACTATGAACACTGAAGCTTTCTTT; CDR3aa: CASSISTMNTEAFF
abundance: .; v_gene: TRBV7-9; d_gene: .; j_gene: TRBJ2-3; CDR3nt: TGTGCCAGCAGCTTAGCGACAGCCACAGATACGCAGTATTTT; CDR3aa: CASSLATATDTQYF
abundance: .; v_gene: TRBV30; d_gene: .; j_gene: TRBJ1-3; CDR3nt: TGTGCCTGGGTACGTCTGTCCCTCTACTCTTACTCTGGAAACACCATATATTTT; CDR3aa: CAWVRLSLYSYSGNTIYF
abundance: few; v_gene: TRBV5-1; d_gene: .; j_gene: TRBJ1-5; CDR3nt: TGCGCCAGCAGCTTGGCTGGGGGGAATCAGCCCCAGCATTTT; CDR3aa: CASSLAGGNQPQHF
abundance: once; v_gene: TRBV18; d_gene: .; j_gene: TRBJ1-3; CDR3nt: TGTGCCAGCTCCCAGGGACTACCAGATGGAAACACCATATATTTT; CDR3aa: CASSQGLPDGNTIYF
abundance: .; v_gene: TRBV5-5; d_gene: .; j_gene: TRBJ1-1; CDR3nt: TGTGCCAGCACCCTAATGACAGGCTACACTGAAGCTTTCTTT; CDR3aa: CASTLMTGYTEAFF
abundance: .; v_gene: TRBV5-6; d_gene: TRBD2; j_gene: TRBJ2-1; CDR3nt: TGTGCCAGCAGCTTGTCTAGCGGGGCCTACAATGAGCAGTTCTTC; CDR3aa: CASSLSSGAYNEQFF
abundance: .; v_gene: TRBV5-1; d_gene: .; j_gene: TRBJ1-2; CDR3nt: TGCGCCAGCAGCTTAGGCGTTGGCGGTAACTATGGCTACACCTTC; CDR3aa: CASSLGVGGNYGYTF
abundance: .; v_gene: TRBV7-9; d_gene: .; j_gene: TRBJ1-4; CDR3nt: TGTGCCAGCAGCTTAGAGGTCAGACTTAATGAAAAACTGTTTTTT; CDR3aa: CASSLEVRLNEKLFF
abundance: .; v_gene: TRBV2; d_gene: TRBD2; j_gene: TRBJ2-1; CDR3nt: TGTGCCAGCAGCGCCAATTTCGGGGGGGTCAGCTACAATGAGCAGTTCTTC; CDR3aa: CASSANFGGVSYNEQFF
abundance: .; v_gene: TRBV29-1; d_gene: .; j_gene: TRBJ2-2; CDR3nt: TGCAGCGCCGCCCAGACAATCGCGAACACCGGGGAGCTGTTTTTT; CDR3aa: CSAAQTIANTGELFF
abundance: .; v_gene: TRBV5-6; d_gene: .; j_gene: TRBJ1-3; CDR3nt: TGTGCCAGCAGCTGGACTTATGGAAACACCATATATTTT; CDR3aa: CASSWTYGNTIYF
abundance: .; v_gene: TRBV6-5; d_gene: TRBD1; j_gene: TRBJ1-2; CDR3nt: TGTGCCAGCAAAATGGGACAGGGGAATGGCTACACCTTC; CDR3aa: CASKMGQGNGYTF
abundance: .; v_gene: TRBV2; d_gene: TRBD2; j_gene: TRBJ2-1; CDR3nt: TGTGCCAGCAGCTCTAGACTAGCGTCCTACAATGAGCAGTTCTTC; CDR3aa: CASSSRLASYNEQFF
abundance: once; v_gene: TRBV5-4; d_gene: TRBD1; j_gene: TRBJ2-7; CDR3nt: TGTGCCAGCAGCTTGTCCCGGACAGGGTTCGAGCAGTACTTC; CDR3aa: CASSLSRTGFEQYF
abundance: .; v_gene: TRBV7-6; d_gene: .; j_gene: TRBJ1-1; CDR3nt: TGTGCCAGCAGCTTAGTAGGGATGGGGGCGACTGAAGCTTTCTTT; CDR3aa: CASSLVGMGATEAFF
abundance: few; v_gene: TRBV1; d_gene: .; j_gene: TRBJ1-5; CDR3nt: TGCACCAGCAGCCACAGACGGGGGGGGGCTAAGAATCAGCCCCAGCATTTT; CDR3aa: CTSSHRRGGAKNQPQHF
abundance: once; v_gene: TRBV7-2; d_gene: .; j_gene: TRBJ1-5; CDR3nt: TGTGCCAGCAGCCCCGGGTCACATAGCAATCAGCCCCAGCATTTT; CDR3aa: CASSPGSHSNQPQHF
abundance: .; v_gene: TRBV7-9; d_gene: .; j_gene: TRBJ2-5; CDR3nt: TGTGCCAGCAGCTACCTACAGGGCGGAGAGACCCAGTACTTC; CDR3aa: CASSYLQGGETQYF
abundance: .; v_gene: TRBV9; d_gene: TRBD1; j_gene: TRBJ1-4; CDR3nt: TGTGCCAGCAGCGCCGAGGGGGCGGGGGGAAGAGAAAAACTGTTTTTT; CDR3aa: CASSAEGAGGREKLFF
abundance: .; v_gene: TRBV9; d_gene: TRBD1; j_gene: TRBJ1-1; CDR3nt: TGTGCCAGCAGCGTGACAGGGGGCACTGAAGCTTTCTTT; CDR3aa: CASSVTGGTEAFF
abundance: .; v_gene: TRBV10-1; d_gene: .; j_gene: TRBJ2-1; CDR3nt: TGCGCCAGCAGCGGGAGTACGGATGAGCAGTTCTTC; CDR3aa: CASSGSTDEQFF
abundance: .; v_gene: TRBV27; d_gene: .; j_gene: TRBJ1-6; CDR3nt: TGTGCCAGCAGTTTTTTCGGGACACCAACGACTGATTCACCCCTCCACTTT; CDR3aa: CASSFFGTPTTDSPLHF
abundance: .; v_gene: TRBV19; d_gene: TRBD2; j_gene: TRBJ2-1; CDR3nt: TGTGCCAGTAGTATTGGGCGGGGGTCCTACAATGAGCAGTTCTTC; CDR3aa: CASSIGRGSYNEQFF
abundance: .; v_gene: TRBV19; d_gene: .; j_gene: TRBJ1-1; CDR3nt: TGTGCCAGTAGGAAGAGGGCGGAACGGGAGAACACTGAAGCTTTCTTT; CDR3aa: CASRKRAERENTEAFF
abundance: .; v_gene: TRBV5-1; d_gene: .; j_gene: TRBJ1-5; CDR3nt: TGCGCCAGCAGCTTGGGCGCGACGGGGAATCAGCCCCAGCATTTT; CDR3aa: CASSLGATGNQPQHF
abundance: .; v_gene: TRBV5-1; d_gene: TRBD1; j_gene: TRBJ1-2; CDR3nt: TGCGCCAGCAGCTTGAGACAGGGGACGTCTCACGGCTACACCTTC; CDR3aa: CASSLRQGTSHGYTF
abundance: .; v_gene: TRBV11-2; d_gene: TRBD1; j_gene: TRBJ1-1; CDR3nt: TGTGCCAGCAGCTCCGGACAGGGATGGGAGACTGAAGCTTTCTTT; CDR3aa: CASSSGQGWETEAFF
abundance: .; v_gene: TRBV7-9; d_gene: .; j_gene: TRBJ2-6; CDR3nt: TGTGCCAGCAGCTTTTACAGGGTCTCTGGGGCCAACGTCCTGACTTTC; CDR3aa: CASSFYRVSGANVLTF
abundance: .; v_gene: TRBV2; d_gene: TRBD2; j_gene: TRBJ2-1; CDR3nt: TGTGCCAGCATCTTACTAGCGGTCGATTACAATGAGCAGTTCTTC; CDR3aa: CASILLAVDYNEQFF
abundance: .; v_gene: TRBV10-3; d_gene: TRBD1; j_gene: TRBJ2-6; CDR3nt: TGTGCCATCAGTGGAGGACAGGGGGCACCATTCTCTGGGGCCAACGTCCTGACTTTC; CDR3aa: CAISGGQGAPFSGANVLTF
abundance: .; v_gene: TRBV29-1; d_gene: TRBD2; j_gene: TRBJ2-1; CDR3nt: TGCAGCGTTGAAGGCGCAGCGGGGGGGTGGGAGCAGTTCTTC; CDR3aa: CSVEGAAGGWEQFF
abundance: .; v_gene: TRBV4-1; d_gene: .; j_gene: TRBJ1-2; CDR3nt: TGCGCCAGCAGCCAAGATCGGGCGGGTAACTATGGCTACACCTTC; CDR3aa: CASSQDRAGNYGYTF